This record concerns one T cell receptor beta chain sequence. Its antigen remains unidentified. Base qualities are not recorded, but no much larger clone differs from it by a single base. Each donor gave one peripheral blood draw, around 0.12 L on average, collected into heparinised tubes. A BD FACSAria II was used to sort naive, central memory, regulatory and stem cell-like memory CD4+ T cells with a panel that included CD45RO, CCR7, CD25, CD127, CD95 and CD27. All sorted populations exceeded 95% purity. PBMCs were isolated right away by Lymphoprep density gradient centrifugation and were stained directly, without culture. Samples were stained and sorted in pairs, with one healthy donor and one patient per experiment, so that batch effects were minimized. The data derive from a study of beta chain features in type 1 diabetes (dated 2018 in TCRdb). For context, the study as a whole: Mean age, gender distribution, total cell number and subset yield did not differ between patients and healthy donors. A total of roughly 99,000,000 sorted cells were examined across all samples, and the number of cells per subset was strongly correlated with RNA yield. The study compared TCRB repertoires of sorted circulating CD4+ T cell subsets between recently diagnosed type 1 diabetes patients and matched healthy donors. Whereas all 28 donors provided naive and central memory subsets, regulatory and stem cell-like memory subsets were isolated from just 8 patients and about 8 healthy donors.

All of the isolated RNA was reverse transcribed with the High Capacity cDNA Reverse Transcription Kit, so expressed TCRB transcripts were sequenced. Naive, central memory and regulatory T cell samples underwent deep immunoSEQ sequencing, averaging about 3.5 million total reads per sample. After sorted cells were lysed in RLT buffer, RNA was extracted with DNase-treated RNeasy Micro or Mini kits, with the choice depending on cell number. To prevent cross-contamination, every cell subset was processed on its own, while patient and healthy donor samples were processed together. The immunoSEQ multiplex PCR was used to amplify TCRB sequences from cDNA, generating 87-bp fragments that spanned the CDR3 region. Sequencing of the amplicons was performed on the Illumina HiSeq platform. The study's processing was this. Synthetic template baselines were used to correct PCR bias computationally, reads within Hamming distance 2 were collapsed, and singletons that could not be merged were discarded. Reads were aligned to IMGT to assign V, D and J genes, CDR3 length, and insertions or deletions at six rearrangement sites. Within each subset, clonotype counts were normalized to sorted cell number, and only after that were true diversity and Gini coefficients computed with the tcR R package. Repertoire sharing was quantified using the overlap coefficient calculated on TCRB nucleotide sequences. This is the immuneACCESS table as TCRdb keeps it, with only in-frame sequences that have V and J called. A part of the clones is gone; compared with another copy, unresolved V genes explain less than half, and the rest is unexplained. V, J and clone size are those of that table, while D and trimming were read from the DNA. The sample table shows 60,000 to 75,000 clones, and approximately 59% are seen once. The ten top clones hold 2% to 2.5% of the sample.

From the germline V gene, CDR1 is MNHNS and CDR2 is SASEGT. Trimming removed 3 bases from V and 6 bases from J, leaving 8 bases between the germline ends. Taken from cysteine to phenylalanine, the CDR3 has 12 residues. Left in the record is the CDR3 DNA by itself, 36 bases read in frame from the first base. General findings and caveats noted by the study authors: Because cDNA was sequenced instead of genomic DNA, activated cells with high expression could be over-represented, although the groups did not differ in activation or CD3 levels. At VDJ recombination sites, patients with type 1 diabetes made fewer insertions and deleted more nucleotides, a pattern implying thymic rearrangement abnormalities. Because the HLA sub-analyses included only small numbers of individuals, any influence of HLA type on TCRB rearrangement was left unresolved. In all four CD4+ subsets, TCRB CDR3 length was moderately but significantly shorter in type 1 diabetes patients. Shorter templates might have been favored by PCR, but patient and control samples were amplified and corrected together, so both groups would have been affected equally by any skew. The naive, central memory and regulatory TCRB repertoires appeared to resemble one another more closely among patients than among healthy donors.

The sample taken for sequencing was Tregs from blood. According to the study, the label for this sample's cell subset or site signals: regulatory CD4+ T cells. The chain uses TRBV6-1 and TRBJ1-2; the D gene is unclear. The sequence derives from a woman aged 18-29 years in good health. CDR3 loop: CASSDRGNGYTF. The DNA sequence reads TGTGCCAGCAGTGATAGAGGGAATGGCTACACCTTC.